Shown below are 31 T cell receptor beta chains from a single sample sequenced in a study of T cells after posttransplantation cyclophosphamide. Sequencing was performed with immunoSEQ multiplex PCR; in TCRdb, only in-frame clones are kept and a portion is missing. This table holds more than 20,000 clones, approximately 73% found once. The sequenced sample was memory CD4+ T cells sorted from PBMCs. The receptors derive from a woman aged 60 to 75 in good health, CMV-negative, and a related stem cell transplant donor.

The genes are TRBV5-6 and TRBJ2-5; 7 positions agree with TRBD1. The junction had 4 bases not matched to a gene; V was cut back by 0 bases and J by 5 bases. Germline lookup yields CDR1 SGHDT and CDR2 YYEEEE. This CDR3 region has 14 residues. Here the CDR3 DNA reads TGTGCCAGCAGCTTGGGTTCAGGGGGTGAGACCCAGTACTTC. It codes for CASSLGSGGETQYF.

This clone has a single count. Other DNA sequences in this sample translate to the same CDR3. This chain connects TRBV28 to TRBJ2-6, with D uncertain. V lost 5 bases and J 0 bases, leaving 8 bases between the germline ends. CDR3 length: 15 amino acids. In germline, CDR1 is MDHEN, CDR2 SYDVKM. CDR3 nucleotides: TGTGCCAGCAGTCCGTCGGGCTCTGGGGCCAACGTCCTGACTTTC. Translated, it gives CASSPSGSGANVLTF.

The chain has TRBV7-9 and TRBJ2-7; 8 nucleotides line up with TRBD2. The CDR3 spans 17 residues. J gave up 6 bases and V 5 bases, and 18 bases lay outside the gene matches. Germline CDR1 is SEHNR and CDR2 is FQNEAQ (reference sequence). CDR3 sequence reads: CASSRPGGETLPSEQYF. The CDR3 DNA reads TGTGCCAGCAGCCGCCCCGGGGGGGAAACTTTGCCGAGCGAGCAGTACTTC.

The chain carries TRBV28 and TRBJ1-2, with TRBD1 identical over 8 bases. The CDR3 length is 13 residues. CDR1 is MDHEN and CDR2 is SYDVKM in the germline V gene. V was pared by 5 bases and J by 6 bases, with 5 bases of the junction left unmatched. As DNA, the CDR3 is TGTGCCAGCAGTCCTCCAGGGGGCAATGGCTACACCTTC. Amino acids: CASSPPGGNGYTF.

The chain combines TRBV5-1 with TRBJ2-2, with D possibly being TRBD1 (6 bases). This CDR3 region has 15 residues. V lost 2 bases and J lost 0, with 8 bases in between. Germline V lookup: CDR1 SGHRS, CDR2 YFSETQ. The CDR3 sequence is CASSLRDTNTGELFF. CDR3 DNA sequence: TGCGCCAGCAGCTTACGGGACACGAACACCGGGGAGCTGTTTTTT.

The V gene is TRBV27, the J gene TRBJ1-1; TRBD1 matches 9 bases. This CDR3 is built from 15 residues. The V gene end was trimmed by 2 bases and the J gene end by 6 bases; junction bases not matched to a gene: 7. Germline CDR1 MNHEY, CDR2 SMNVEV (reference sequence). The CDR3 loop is CASSLLGTGRSEAFF. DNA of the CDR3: TGTGCCAGCAGTTTACTAGGGACAGGGAGGTCTGAAGCTTTCTTT.

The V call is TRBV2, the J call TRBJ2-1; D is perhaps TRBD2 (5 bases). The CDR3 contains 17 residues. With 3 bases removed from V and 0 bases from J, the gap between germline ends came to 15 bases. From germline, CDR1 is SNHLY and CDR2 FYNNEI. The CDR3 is CASSDAGDGLSYNEQFF. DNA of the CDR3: TGTGCCAGCAGTGATGCGGGTGACGGACTCTCCTACAATGAGCAGTTCTTC.

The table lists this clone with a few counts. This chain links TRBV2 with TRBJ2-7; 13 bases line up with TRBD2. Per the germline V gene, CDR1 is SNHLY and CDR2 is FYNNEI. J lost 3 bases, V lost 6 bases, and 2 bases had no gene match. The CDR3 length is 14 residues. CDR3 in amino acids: CASRRTSGSYEQYF. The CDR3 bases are TGTGCCAGCAGGAGGACTAGCGGGAGCTACGAGCAGTACTTC.

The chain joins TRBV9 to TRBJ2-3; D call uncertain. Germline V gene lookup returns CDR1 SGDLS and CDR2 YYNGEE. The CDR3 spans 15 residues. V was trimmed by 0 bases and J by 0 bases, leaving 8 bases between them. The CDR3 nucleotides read TGTGCCAGCAGCGTAGAACCTCAGAGCACAGATACGCAGTATTTT. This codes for CASSVEPQSTDTQYF.

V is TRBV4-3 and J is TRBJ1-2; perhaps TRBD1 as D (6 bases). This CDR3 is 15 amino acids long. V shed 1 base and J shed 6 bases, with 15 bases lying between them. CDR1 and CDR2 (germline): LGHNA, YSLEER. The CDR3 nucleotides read TGCGCCAGCAGCCAAGTTGTCCGACAGGAGAATGGCTACACCTTC. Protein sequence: CASSQVVRQENGYTF.

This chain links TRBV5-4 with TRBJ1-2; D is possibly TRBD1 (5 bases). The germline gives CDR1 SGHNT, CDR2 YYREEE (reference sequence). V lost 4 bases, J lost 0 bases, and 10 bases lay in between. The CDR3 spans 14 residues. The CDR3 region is CASSPGGANYGYTF. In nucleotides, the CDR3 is TGTGCCAGCAGCCCCGGGGGGGCTAACTATGGCTACACCTTC.

CDR3 nucleotide sequence: TGTGCCAGCAGTCCGGGACTAGCGGCCTACGAGCAGTACTTC. Translating it yields CASSPGLAAYEQYF. The chain carries TRBV7-2 and TRBJ2-7; 11 nucleotides align to TRBD2. V lost 6 bases, J lost 2 bases, and 3 bases stayed unmatched. Germline V CDR1 and CDR2: SGHTA, FQGNSA. CDR3 length: 14 amino acids.

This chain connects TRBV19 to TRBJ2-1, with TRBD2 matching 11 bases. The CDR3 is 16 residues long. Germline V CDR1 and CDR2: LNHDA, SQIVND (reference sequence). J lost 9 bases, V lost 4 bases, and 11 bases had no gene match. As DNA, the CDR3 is TGTGCCAGTAGTACGCAGACTAGCGGGAAAAGGGGTGAGCAGTTCTTC. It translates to CASSTQTSGKRGEQFF. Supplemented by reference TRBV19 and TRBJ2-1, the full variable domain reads DGGITQSPKYLFRKEGQNVTLSCEQNLNHDAMYWYRQDPGQGLRLIYYSQIVNDFQKGDIAEGYSVSREKKESFPLTVTSAQKNPTAFYLCASSTQTSGKRGEQFFGPGTRLTVL.

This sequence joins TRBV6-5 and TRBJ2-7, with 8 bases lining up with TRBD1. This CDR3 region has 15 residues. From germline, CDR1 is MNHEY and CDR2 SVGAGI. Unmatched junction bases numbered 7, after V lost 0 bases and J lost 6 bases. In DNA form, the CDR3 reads TGTGCCAGCAGTTACTCCCAGGGGGCAGAGTTCGAGCAGTACTTC. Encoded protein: CASSYSQGAEFEQYF.

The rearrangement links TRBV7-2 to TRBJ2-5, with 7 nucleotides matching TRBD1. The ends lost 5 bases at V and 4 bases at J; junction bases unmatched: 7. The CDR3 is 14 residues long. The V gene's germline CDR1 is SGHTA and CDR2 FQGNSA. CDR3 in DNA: TGTGCCAGCAGCCCAGACAGGGCTTCAGAGACCCAGTACTTC. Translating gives CASSPDRASETQYF.

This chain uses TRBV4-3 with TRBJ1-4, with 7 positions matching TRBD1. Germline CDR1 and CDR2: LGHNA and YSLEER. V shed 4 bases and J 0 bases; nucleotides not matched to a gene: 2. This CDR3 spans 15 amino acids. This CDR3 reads CASSPQGSTNEKLFF. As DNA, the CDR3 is TGCGCCAGCAGCCCACAGGGGTCAACTAATGAAAAACTGTTTTTT.

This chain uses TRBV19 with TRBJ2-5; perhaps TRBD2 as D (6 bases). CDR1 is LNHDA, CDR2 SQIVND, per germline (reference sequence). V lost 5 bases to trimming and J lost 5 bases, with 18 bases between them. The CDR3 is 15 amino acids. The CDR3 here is CASSPRGGVAETQYF. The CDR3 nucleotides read TGTGCCAGTAGTCCCCGAGGAGGGGTAGCGGAGACCCAGTACTTC.

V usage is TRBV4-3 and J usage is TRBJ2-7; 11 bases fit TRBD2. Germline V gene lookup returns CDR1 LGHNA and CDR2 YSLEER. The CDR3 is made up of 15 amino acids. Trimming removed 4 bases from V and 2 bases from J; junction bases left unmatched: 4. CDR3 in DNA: TGCGCCAGCAGCCGCGGGACTAGCGGAACCTACGAGCAGTACTTC. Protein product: CASSRGTSGTYEQYF.

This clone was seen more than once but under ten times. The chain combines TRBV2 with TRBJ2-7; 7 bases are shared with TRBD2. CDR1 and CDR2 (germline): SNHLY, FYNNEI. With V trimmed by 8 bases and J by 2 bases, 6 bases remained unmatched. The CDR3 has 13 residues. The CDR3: CASELADAYEQYF. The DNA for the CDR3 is TGTGCCAGCGAGCTAGCGGATGCCTACGAGCAGTACTTC.

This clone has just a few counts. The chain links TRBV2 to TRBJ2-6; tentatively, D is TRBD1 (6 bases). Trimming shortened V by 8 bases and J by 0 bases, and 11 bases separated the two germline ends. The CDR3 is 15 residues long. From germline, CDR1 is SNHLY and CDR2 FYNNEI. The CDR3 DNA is TGTGCCAGCCTTGGACAGATCTCTGGGGCCAACGTCCTGACTTTC. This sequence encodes CASLGQISGANVLTF.

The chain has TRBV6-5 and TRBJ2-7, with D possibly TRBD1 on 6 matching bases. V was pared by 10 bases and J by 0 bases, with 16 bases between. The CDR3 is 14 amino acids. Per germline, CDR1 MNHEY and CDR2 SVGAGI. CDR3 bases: TGTGCCACTCGTCCGGGACACAGCTCCTACGAGCAGTACTTC. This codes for CATRPGHSSYEQYF.

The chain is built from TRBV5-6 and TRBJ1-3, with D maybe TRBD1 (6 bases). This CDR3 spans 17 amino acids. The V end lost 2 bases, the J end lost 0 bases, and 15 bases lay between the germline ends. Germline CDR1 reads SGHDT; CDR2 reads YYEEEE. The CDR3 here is CASSFIPGQVSGNTIYF. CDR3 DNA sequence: TGTGCCAGCAGCTTTATTCCGGGACAAGTCTCTGGAAACACCATATATTTT.

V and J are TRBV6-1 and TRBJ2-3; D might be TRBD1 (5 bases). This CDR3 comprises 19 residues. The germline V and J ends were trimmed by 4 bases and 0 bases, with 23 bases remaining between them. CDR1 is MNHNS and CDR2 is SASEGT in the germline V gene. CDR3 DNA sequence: TGTGCCAGCAGTGGAGACAGATCAAGTGGGGTTATAAGCACAGATACGCAGTATTTT. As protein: CASSGDRSSGVISTDTQYF.

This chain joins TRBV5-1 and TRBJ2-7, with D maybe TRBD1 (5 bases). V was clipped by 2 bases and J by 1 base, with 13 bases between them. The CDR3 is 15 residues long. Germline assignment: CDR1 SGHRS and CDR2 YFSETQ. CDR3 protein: CASSLRGTQSYEQYF. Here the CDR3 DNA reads TGCGCCAGCAGCTTAAGGGGTACACAGTCCTACGAGCAGTACTTC. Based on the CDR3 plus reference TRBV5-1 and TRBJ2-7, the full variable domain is KAGVTQTPRYLIKTRGQQVTLSCSPISGHRSVSWYQQTPGQGLQFLFEYFSETQRNKGNFPGRFSGRQFSNSRSEMNVSTLELGDSALYLCASSLRGTQSYEQYFGPGTRLTVT.

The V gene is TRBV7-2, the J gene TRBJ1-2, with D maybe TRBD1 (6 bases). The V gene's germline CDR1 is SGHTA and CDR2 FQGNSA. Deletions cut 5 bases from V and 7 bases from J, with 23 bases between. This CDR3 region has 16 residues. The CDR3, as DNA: TGTGCCAGCAGCCAAAGAAACGAGGGGGTTAAGGGTGGCTACACCTTC. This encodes CASSQRNEGVKGGYTF.

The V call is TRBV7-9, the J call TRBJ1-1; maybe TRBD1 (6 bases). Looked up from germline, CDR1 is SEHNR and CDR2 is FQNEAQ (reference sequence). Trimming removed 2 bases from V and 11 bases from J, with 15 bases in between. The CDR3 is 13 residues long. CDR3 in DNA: TGTGCCAGCAGCTTATCTGCACAGGGCCGGGCTTTCTTT. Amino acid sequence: CASSLSAQGRAFF.

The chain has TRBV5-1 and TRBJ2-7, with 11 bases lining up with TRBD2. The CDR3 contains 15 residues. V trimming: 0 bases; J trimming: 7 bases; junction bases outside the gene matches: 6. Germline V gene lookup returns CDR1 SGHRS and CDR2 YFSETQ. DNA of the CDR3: TGCGCCAGCAGCTTGGGTAGCGGGAGGGCCGAAGAGCAGTACTTC. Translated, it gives CASSLGSGRAEEQYF.

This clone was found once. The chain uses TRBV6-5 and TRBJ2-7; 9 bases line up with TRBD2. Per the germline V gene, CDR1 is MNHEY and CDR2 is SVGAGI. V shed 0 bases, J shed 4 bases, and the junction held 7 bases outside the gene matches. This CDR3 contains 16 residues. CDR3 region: CASSYSSLREGYEQYF. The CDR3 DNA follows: TGTGCCAGCAGTTACTCGTCTTTGCGGGAGGGATACGAGCAGTACTTC.

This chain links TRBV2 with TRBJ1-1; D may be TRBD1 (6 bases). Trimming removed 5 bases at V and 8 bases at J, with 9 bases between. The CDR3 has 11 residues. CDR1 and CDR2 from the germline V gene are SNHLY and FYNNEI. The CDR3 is CASSFDREAFF. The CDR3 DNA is TGTGCCAGCAGTTTTGACAGGGAAGCTTTCTTT.

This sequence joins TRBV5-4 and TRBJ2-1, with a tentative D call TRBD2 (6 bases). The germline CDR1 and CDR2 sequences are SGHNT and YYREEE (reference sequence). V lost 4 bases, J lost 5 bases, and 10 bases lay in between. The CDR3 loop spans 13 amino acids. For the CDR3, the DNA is TGTGCCAGCAGCGGAGGGACGGACAATGAGCAGTTCTTC. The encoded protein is CASSGGTDNEQFF.

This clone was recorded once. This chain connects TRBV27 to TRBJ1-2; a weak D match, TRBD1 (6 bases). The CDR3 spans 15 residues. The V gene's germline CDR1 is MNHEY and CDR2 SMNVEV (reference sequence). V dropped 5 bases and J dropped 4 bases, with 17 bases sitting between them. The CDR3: CASSDMRGRVYGYTF. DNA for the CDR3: TGTGCCAGCAGTGACATGCGGGGGCGCGTCTATGGCTACACCTTC.